The 18 T cell receptor beta chains below all came from one sample that was sequenced in a study of cytomegalovirus exposure and HLA in healthy donors (TCRdb year 2017). The library relied on the immunoSEQ multiplex PCR assay. The multiplex PCR relied on a mix of 60 forward primers for TCR Vbeta segments and 13 reverse primers for TCR Jbeta segments. In its TCRdb copy, this immuneACCESS table keeps in-frame sequences only and misses some clones. Where compared with another copy, unresolved V genes explain less than half of these, and the others have no known cause. Within this sample are about 150,000 clones, with 82% of them counted one time only. Under 7.5% of the sample goes to the ten largest clones. The sequenced material came from PBMCs. These receptor sequences come from a woman in her 50s in good health and CMV-seropositive.

J is TRBJ1-2 and V is TRBV6-1; the D gene is possibly TRBD1 (6 bases). CDR1 is MNHNS, CDR2 SASEGT, per germline. This CDR3 comprises 15 residues. Trimming stripped 1 base from V and 7 bases from J, with 16 bases between. CDR3 region: CASSEGVGGGTGYTF. In DNA form, the CDR3 reads TGTGCCAGCAGTGAAGGGGTGGGAGGGGGAACTGGCTACACCTTC.

The chain recombines TRBV28 with TRBJ1-2, with a weak D call TRBD1 (5 bases). Germline V gene data show CDR1 as MDHEN and CDR2 as SYDVKM. The V end was cut by 6 bases, the J end by 5 bases, with 13 bases between. The length of the CDR3 is 13 residues. In DNA, the CDR3 is TGTGCCAGCAGCCCGGGACTACGGTATGGCTACACCTTC. Its translation is CASSPGLRYGYTF.

Turning to this clone: Additional DNA sequences in this sample encode the identical CDR3. The chain joins TRBV2 to TRBJ2-7; the match to TRBD2 covers 9 bases. The germline CDR1 and CDR2 sequences are SNHLY and FYNNEI. Losses at the gene ends were 7 bases for V and 2 bases for J; bases not matched to a gene: 9. This CDR3 has 15 amino acids. DNA of the CDR3: TGTGCCAGCACCAGTAGCGGGGGAAGGGCCTACGAGCAGTACTTC. This translates into CASTSSGGRAYEQYF.

This clone came up once. The rearrangement uses TRBV19 and TRBJ1-5, with 8 bases fitting TRBD1. This CDR3 is 15 amino acids long. The J segment lost 7 bases and the V segment lost 3 bases, leaving 8 bases of the junction unmatched. CDR1 and CDR2 from the germline V gene are LNHDA and SQIVND (reference sequence). Here the CDR3 DNA reads TGTGCCAGTAGTATGGGTCAGGGGGCAGGACAGCCCCAGCATTTT. As protein: CASSMGQGAGQPQHF.

The rearrangement links TRBV29-1 to TRBJ2-7, with D unresolved. There are 14 residues in the CDR3. CDR1 and CDR2 from the germline V gene are SQVTM and ANQGSEA. Trimming removed 6 bases from V and 2 bases from J, with 17 bases in between. CDR3 in DNA: TGCAGCGTCGCCCAGGCCCCCGGCGCCTACGAGCAGTACTTC. Amino acids: CSVAQAPGAYEQYF.

This chain links TRBV5-1 with TRBJ1-1; 9 nucleotides align to TRBD1. The CDR3 has 13 residues. Germline V lookup: CDR1 SGHRS, CDR2 YFSETQ. Trimming removed 5 bases from V and 4 bases from J; junction bases left unmatched: 3. The CDR3 nucleotides read TGCGCCAGCAGGATGACAGGGGGCACTGAAGCTTTCTTT. Amino acid sequence: CASRMTGGTEAFF. Filled out from reference TRBV5-1 and TRBJ1-1, the complete variable domain reads KAGVTQTPRYLIKTRGQQVTLSCSPISGHRSVSWYQQTPGQGLQFLFEYFSETQRNKGNFPGRFSGRQFSNSRSEMNVSTLELGDSALYLCASRMTGGTEAFFGQGTRLTVV.

V gene TRBV29-1 combines with J gene TRBJ2-1; a possible D gene is TRBD2 (5 bases). This CDR3 has 10 residues. The V end lost 3 bases, the J end lost 13 bases, and 10 bases lay between the germline ends. The germline V gene encodes CDR1 SQVTM and CDR2 ANQGSEA. The CDR3 here is CSVDAAAQFF. The DNA of the CDR3 is TGCAGCGTTGATGCAGCGGCCCAGTTCTTC.

This chain joins TRBV15 and TRBJ1-2; D unclear. V dropped 5 bases and J dropped 5 bases, with 15 bases sitting between them. Germline V gene sequence: CDR1 LNHNV, CDR2 YYDKDF (reference sequence). CDR3 size: 14 residues. CDR3 region: CATSDMLVLYGYTF. The CDR3 DNA sequence: TGTGCCACCAGCGACATGCTGGTTCTTTATGGCTACACCTTC. The full variable domain, completed using reference TRBV15 and TRBJ1-2, is DAMVIQNPRYQVTQFGKPVTLSCSQTLNHNVMYWYQQKSSQAPKLLFHYYDKDFNNEADTPDNFQSRRPNTSFCFLDIRSPGLGDTAMYLCATSDMLVLYGYTFGSGTRLTVV.

The V call is TRBV28, the J call TRBJ2-1, with D perhaps matching TRBD1 (6 bases). With 5 bases removed from V and 8 bases from J, the gap between germline ends came to 19 bases. The CDR3 is 15 residues long. Germline loops: CDR1 MDHEN, CDR2 SYDVKM. CDR3 DNA: TGTGCCAGCAGTCCCCGGACAAGCAGGGGATATGAGCAGTTCTTC. It encodes CASSPRTSRGYEQFF.

V is TRBV5-6 and J is TRBJ1-3; the D gene is possibly TRBD1 (6 bases). This CDR3 has 15 amino acids. V dropped 5 bases and J dropped 0 bases, with 12 bases sitting between them. CDR1 is SGHDT and CDR2 is YYEEEE in the germline V gene. The CDR3 spells CASSFRGLSGNTIYF. CDR3 nucleotide sequence: TGTGCCAGCAGTTTCAGGGGCCTCTCTGGAAACACCATATATTTT.

The rearrangement links TRBV6-5 to TRBJ1-2, with D perhaps matching TRBD1 (5 bases). Germline V gene data show CDR1 as MNHEY and CDR2 as SVGAGI. V lost 10 bases to trimming and J lost 2 bases, with 14 bases between them. This CDR3 has 13 residues. The chain's CDR3 is CATGEGRNYGYTF. In nucleotides, the CDR3 is TGTGCCACGGGGGAGGGGAGGAACTATGGCTACACCTTC.

This clone is a singleton in its sample. The chain uses TRBV5-1 and TRBJ2-3; D is unclear. V was cut by 4 bases and J by 1 base, with 4 bases left in between. CDR1 is SGHRS, CDR2 YFSETQ, per germline. This CDR3 contains 12 residues. For the CDR3, the DNA is TGCGCCAGCAGCGAGGGCACAGATACGCAGTATTTT. Translated, it gives CASSEGTDTQYF.

The V and J genes are TRBV6-5 and TRBJ1-1; 8 nucleotides match TRBD1. In germline, CDR1 is MNHEY, CDR2 SVGAGI. With 6 bases clipped from V and 0 bases from J, the junction kept 3 bases outside the gene matches. This CDR3 has 14 residues. CDR3 sequence reads: CASRPGGVNTEAFF. In DNA, the CDR3 is TGTGCCAGCAGACCAGGGGGCGTGAACACTGAAGCTTTCTTT.

V is TRBV19 and J is TRBJ1-5; a possible D gene is TRBD1 (5 bases). The CDR3 extends over 16 amino acids. CDR1 is LNHDA and CDR2 is SQIVND in the germline V gene (reference sequence). V lost 5 bases, J lost 0 bases, and 14 bases lay in between. The CDR3 loop is CASSSRTSPSNQPQHF. As DNA, the CDR3 is TGTGCCAGTAGTTCCAGGACAAGCCCTAGCAATCAGCCCCAGCATTTT. Using reference TRBV19 and TRBJ1-5 for the parts outside the CDR3, the full variable domain is DGGITQSPKYLFRKEGQNVTLSCEQNLNHDAMYWYRQDPGQGLRLIYYSQIVNDFQKGDIAEGYSVSREKKESFPLTVTSAQKNPTAFYLCASSSRTSPSNQPQHFGDGTRLSIL.

This chain uses TRBV14 with TRBJ2-7, with TRBD1 as a possible D gene (5 bases). Per the germline V gene, CDR1 is SGHDN and CDR2 is FVKESK. V was pared by 0 bases and J by 1 base, with 16 bases between. CDR3 length: 17 amino acids. For the CDR3, the DNA is TGTGCCAGCAGCCAAGAAGAACCGGACACCTATTCCTACGAGCAGTACTTC. Translating it yields CASSQEEPDTYSYEQYF.

This clone was detected once. V is TRBV4-1 and J is TRBJ1-1; a possible D gene is TRBD1 (6 bases). Germline values: CDR1 MGHRA, CDR2 YSYEKL. With 2 bases removed from V and 4 bases from J, the gap between germline ends came to 8 bases. This CDR3 region has 13 residues. CDR3 sequence reads: CASSQRGGTEAFF. The CDR3 DNA follows: TGCGCCAGCAGCCAAAGGGGGGGCACTGAAGCTTTCTTT.

The chain couples TRBV30 to TRBJ1-6; D is uncertain. V lost 4 bases and J 5 bases, leaving 9 bases between the germline ends. In germline, CDR1 is GTSNPN, CDR2 SVGIG (reference sequence). CDR3 size: 13 residues. CDR3 in DNA: TGTGCCTGGACTGCGGGTGATAATTCACCCCTCCACTTT. This encodes CAWTAGDNSPLHF.

The V gene is TRBV4-2, the J gene TRBJ2-1; 11 nucleotides match TRBD2. With 4 bases clipped from V and 5 bases from J, the junction kept 7 bases outside the gene matches. The CDR3 runs 16 residues. Germline CDR1 is LGHNA and CDR2 is YNFKEQ. CDR3 region: CASSPLAGGINNEQFF. The CDR3 DNA is TGTGCCAGCAGCCCGTTAGCGGGGGGGATAAACAATGAGCAGTTCTTC.